This passage covers 24 T cell receptor beta chains from one sample sequenced in a study of a mutant IDH1 vaccine in newly diagnosed glioma. Antigens of these TCRs are unknown. The table came from immunoSEQ multiplex PCR; TCRdb's copy has only in-frame clones and leaves some out. This sample has 90,000 to 100,000 clones; about 90% occur once, and the top ten carry over 0.6%. Described time point: week 47, end of study. Vaccine doses each comprised 300 ug of mutant IDH1 20-mer peptide, with topical imiquimod. Specimen: PBMCs, collected from a glioma patient whose treatment included an IDH1 peptide vaccine. These receptors were collected from a woman aged 50 to 65 with glioma.

On this clone: The sample holds other DNA sequences that translate to the same CDR3. The chain joins TRBV27 to TRBJ1-5; D is unresolved. This CDR3 comprises 14 residues. Trimming removed 2 bases at V and 0 bases at J, with 5 bases between. CDR1 and CDR2 from the germline V gene are MNHEY and SMNVEV (reference sequence). Here the CDR3 DNA reads TGTGCCAGCAGTTTACGAGATAGCAATCAGCCCCAGCATTTT. Translated: CASSLRDSNQPQHF.

In its sample, this clone was seen a few times. V gene TRBV2 combines with J gene TRBJ1-5; no reliable D call. CDR1 and CDR2 (germline): SNHLY, FYNNEI. Trimming removed 3 bases at V and 3 bases at J, with 12 bases between. There are 15 residues in the CDR3. CDR3 protein: CASSDWAGYNQPQHF. The CDR3 DNA reads as TGTGCCAGCAGTGATTGGGCAGGTTACAATCAGCCCCAGCATTTT.

This chain links TRBV5-1 with TRBJ2-5, with D possibly being TRBD1 or TRBD2 (5 bases each). The J call is in doubt because the DNA end fits TRBJ2-7 better. CDR1 and CDR2 from the germline V gene are SGHRS and YFSETQ. This CDR3 region has 15 residues. The CDR3 is CASSLYEGTHYEQYF. CDR3 nucleotides: TGCGCCAGCAGCCTCTACGAAGGGACCCACTACGAGCAGTACTTC.

The chain recombines TRBV5-1 with TRBJ1-6, with 10 bases identical to TRBD1. Germline-derived CDR1 and CDR2 are SGHRS and YFSETQ. The CDR3 length is 14 residues. The ends lost 3 bases at V and 8 bases at J; junction bases unmatched: 2. In DNA, the CDR3 is TGCGCCAGCAGCTCCGGGACAGGGGATTCACCCCTCCACTTT. Its translation is CASSSGTGDSPLHF.

This clone has just a few counts. The chain combines TRBV4-2 with TRBJ1-2; D is unclear. Germline-derived CDR1 and CDR2 are LGHNA and YNFKEQ. V was shortened by 0 bases and J by 4 bases, with 15 bases between the two germline ends. This CDR3 contains 16 residues. The CDR3 loop is CASSQDPARGLYGYTF. CDR3 coding DNA: TGTGCCAGCAGCCAAGATCCCGCTCGGGGTCTCTATGGCTACACCTTC.

This clone was found once. The chain recombines TRBV4-2 with TRBJ1-4, with 8 positions matching TRBD1. The CDR3 runs to 17 residues. The germline V gene has CDR1 LGHNA and CDR2 YNFKEQ. V was pared by 0 bases and J by 3 bases, with 6 bases of the junction left unmatched. CDR3 in DNA: TGTGCCAGCAGCCAAGAAGGGACAGGACCATCTAATGAAAAACTGTTTTTT. Protein sequence: CASSQEGTGPSNEKLFF.

The chain combines TRBV7-9 with TRBJ2-5; D is unclear. The CDR3 spans 15 residues. CDR1 and CDR2 (germline): SEHNR, FQNEAQ (reference sequence). V dropped 4 bases and J dropped 2 bases, with 14 bases sitting between them. This CDR3 is CASSSEIRVQETQYF. The CDR3, as DNA: TGTGCCAGCAGCTCAGAGATCCGGGTTCAAGAGACCCAGTACTTC.

V gene TRBV27 combines with J gene TRBJ1-1, with 8 positions matching TRBD1. This CDR3 is built from 14 residues. The germline V gene has CDR1 MNHEY and CDR2 SMNVEV (reference sequence). Trimming at V came to 6 bases and at J to 5 bases, leaving 8 bases not matched to a gene. The CDR3 is CASSLQGVWTEAFF. The CDR3 bases are TGTGCCAGCAGCTTACAGGGGGTATGGACTGAAGCTTTCTTT.

This clone was seen a few times. This sequence joins TRBV2 and TRBJ2-2; D is undetermined. V shed 3 bases and J shed 11 bases, with 10 bases lying between them. Germline V gives CDR1 SNHLY, CDR2 FYNNEI. The CDR3 loop spans 12 amino acids. CDR3 sequence reads: CASSDLKVELFF. The CDR3 DNA reads TGTGCCAGCAGTGATTTGAAGGTAGAGCTGTTTTTT.

V gene TRBV7-9 combines with J gene TRBJ1-1; D is perhaps TRBD1 (5 bases). CDR1 is SEHNR, CDR2 FQNEAQ, per germline (reference sequence). The CDR3 extends over 16 amino acids. The V and J ends lost 2 bases and 4 bases respectively, with 17 bases between them. CDR3 nucleotide sequence: TGTGCCAGCAGCTTAAGGGGAAGACAAATTCTCACTGAAGCTTTCTTT. This gives the protein CASSLRGRQILTEAFF.

The rearrangement uses TRBV29-1 and TRBJ2-7; possibly TRBD1 for D (6 bases). Trimming left V 5 bases short and J 4 bases short, with 15 bases between. Germline loops: CDR1 SQVTM, CDR2 ANQGSEA. This CDR3 is built from 13 residues. CDR3 sequence (DNA): TGCAGCGTTAGGACAGACTCTAGGTACGAGCAGTACTTC. Translating it yields CSVRTDSRYEQYF.

The genes are TRBV7-9 and TRBJ2-7; D not certain. The CDR3 covers 12 residues. CDR1 and CDR2 from the germline V gene are SEHNR and FQNEAQ (reference sequence). The ends were cut back, 5 bases at V and 3 bases at J, with 8 bases in the middle. CDR3 residues: CASSPEYYEQYF. The CDR3 coding sequence is TGTGCCAGCAGCCCGGAGTACTACGAGCAGTACTTC.

This clone was observed a single time. This chain uses TRBV7-2 with TRBJ2-3; weak D call: TRBD2 (5 bases). Germline V gene lookup returns CDR1 SGHTA and CDR2 FQGNSA. Trimming took off 5 bases at V and 1 base at J, with 13 bases between the two ends. There are 15 residues in the CDR3. The CDR3 nucleotides are TGTGCCAGCAGCCAAATAGCGCGGGGCACAGATACGCAGTATTTT. Protein sequence: CASSQIARGTDTQYF.

The V call is TRBV2, the J call TRBJ1-6, with a weak D call TRBD1 (5 bases). V was trimmed by 4 bases and J by 6 bases, leaving 13 bases between them. This CDR3 contains 15 residues. Germline V CDR1 and CDR2: SNHLY, FYNNEI. CDR3 protein: CASSVGRALNSPLHF. The CDR3 nucleotides are TGTGCCAGCAGTGTCGGCAGGGCACTTAATTCACCCCTCCACTTT.

The chain recombines TRBV7-9 with TRBJ2-1; D call uncertain. Germline CDR1 and CDR2: SEHNR and FQNEAQ (reference sequence). The CDR3 sequence is 13 residues long. The ends were cut back, 2 bases at V and 8 bases at J, with 10 bases in the middle. The CDR3 spells CASSLPRGYEQFF. CDR3 DNA sequence: TGTGCCAGCAGCTTACCTAGAGGCTATGAGCAGTTCTTC.

The chain recombines TRBV19 with TRBJ2-3; D may be TRBD2 (6 bases). This CDR3 has 13 amino acids. Germline CDR1 LNHDA, CDR2 SQIVND (reference sequence). V was trimmed by 4 bases and J by 7 bases, leaving 12 bases between them. CDR3 DNA: TGTGCCAGTAGTAATTTGGGGGGAAATACGCAGTATTTT. It yields the protein CASSNLGGNTQYF.

J is TRBJ1-2 and V is TRBV18, with 8 bases identical to TRBD1. Germline V gene sequence: CDR1 KGHSH, CDR2 LQKENI. After removal of 3 bases from V and 1 base from J, the junction contained 4 bases not matched to a gene. The CDR3 length is 15 residues. The CDR3 here is CASSPADRVNYGYTF. The CDR3 DNA sequence: TGTGCCAGCTCACCCGCGGACAGGGTTAACTATGGCTACACCTTC.

The chain employs TRBV11-2 and TRBJ2-1; a weak D match, TRBD2 (5 bases). The CDR3 is 15 amino acids. Trimming removed 3 bases from V and 6 bases from J, with 15 bases in between. Per the germline V gene, CDR1 is SGHAT and CDR2 is FQNNGV. This CDR3 is CASSLSWGVGNEQFF. CDR3 DNA sequence: TGTGCCAGCAGCTTGTCATGGGGAGTGGGCAATGAGCAGTTCTTC.

This chain links TRBV6-4 with TRBJ2-6; 12 nucleotides line up with TRBD1. The CDR3 length is 18 residues. From germline, CDR1 is MRHNA and CDR2 SNTAGT. After removal of 4 bases from V and 2 bases from J, the junction contained 6 bases not matched to a gene. The CDR3 coding sequence is TGTGCCAGCAGTGTCTCCGGGACAGGGGGCGCTGGGGCCAACGTCCTGACTTTC. Encoded protein: CASSVSGTGGAGANVLTF.

This chain connects TRBV14 to TRBJ2-1; D gene uncertain. The germline gives CDR1 SGHDN, CDR2 FVKESK. V gave up 5 bases and J gave up 5 bases, with 4 bases separating them. The CDR3 extends over 11 amino acids. Written as DNA, the CDR3 is TGTGCCAGCAGCTACCACAATGAGCAGTTCTTC. It translates to CASSYHNEQFF.

This clone was observed a few times. The gene calls are TRBV28 and TRBJ1-1; D may be TRBD1 (6 bases). CDR1 MDHEN and CDR2 SYDVKM come from the germline V gene. This CDR3 has 13 amino acids. Trimming took 5 bases from V and 5 from J, leaving 12 bases between them. Here the CDR3 reads CASSGGAITEAFF. The CDR3 DNA reads as TGTGCCAGCAGTGGGGGGGCGATAACTGAAGCTTTCTTT.

This chain uses TRBV29-1 with TRBJ1-6, with 9 positions matching TRBD1. This CDR3 contains 16 residues. Per germline, CDR1 SQVTM and CDR2 ANQGSEA. V dropped 6 bases and J dropped 10; count of bases not matched to a gene: 16. In DNA form, the CDR3 reads TGCAGCGTCTCCCCCGACAGGGGGTCCCCTGCCTCACCCCTCCACTTT. Encoded protein: CSVSPDRGSPASPLHF.

The V call is TRBV27, the J call TRBJ2-3; D may be TRBD1 (5 bases). The CDR3 runs to 15 residues. V gave up 0 bases and J gave up 5 bases, with 12 bases separating them. The germline V gene has CDR1 MNHEY and CDR2 SMNVEV (reference sequence). The CDR3 spells CASSLSSGLGDTQYF. DNA of the CDR3: TGTGCCAGCAGTTTATCGTCAGGGTTGGGAGATACGCAGTATTTT.

This clone has just one count. V usage is TRBV28 and J usage is TRBJ2-7; TRBD1 matches 9 bases. After removal of 6 bases from V and 0 bases from J, the junction contained 18 bases not matched to a gene. Germline loops: CDR1 MDHEN, CDR2 SYDVKM. CDR3 length equals 19 residues. The CDR3 protein is CASSNPGQGGRHPSYEQYF. DNA of the CDR3: TGTGCCAGCAGCAACCCGGGACAGGGAGGGAGGCACCCCTCCTACGAGCAGTACTTC.